This T cell receptor beta chain was sequenced for a study of blood T cell repertoires in COVID-19. Overall study context: In each case, the material was cDNA or gDNA derived from T cells, B-cell-depleted T cells, or PBMCs.

Sequenced by immunoSEQ multiplex PCR; TCRdb stores in-frame clones only, minus some. The data hold about 190,000 clones, with roughly 78% observed a single time. J was trimmed by 2 bases and V by 4 bases; bases with no gene match: 12. Germline-derived CDR1 and CDR2 are LGHDT and YNNKEL (reference sequence). The CDR3 loop spans 18 amino acids. This rearrangement joins TRBV3-1 (or the pseudogene TRBV3-2) to TRBJ2-3, with 10 bases lining up with TRBD2. The specimen was peripheral blood. The receptor was derived from a woman at least 80 years old with active or convalescent COVID-19. This chain's CDR3 is CASSPQLLAGAYTDTQYF. DNA of the CDR3: TGTGCCAGCAGCCCACAGCTCCTAGCGGGGGCCTACACAGATACGCAGTATTTT.